This is a list of T cell receptor beta chains from one sample in a study of blood T cell repertoires in COVID-19. Produced via immunoSEQ multiplex PCR; TCRdb's table is partial and in-frame only. There are some 270,000 clones in the sample; about nine tenths occur only once, and under 2.5% lies in the top ten. Material for sequencing was PBMCs or T cells enriched from blood (not recorded which). These receptor sequences come from a woman aged 55-70 years who had recovered from COVID-19. Each CDR3 is given with its conserved first and last residue. Each record gives: CDR3 DNA, CDR3 protein, D gene, J gene, V gene, clone size. A D gene is named only where the DNA matches it firmly. Only part of the rows carry a size: once, few, many, or a class if the clone is expanded.

TGTGCCAGCAGCCCGGACAGGGACACCGGGGAGCTGTTTTTT CASSPDRDTGELFF TRBD1 TRBJ2-2 TRBV7-3 NA
TGTGCCAGCAGGAGACAGGACAATGAGCAGTTCTTC CASRRQDNEQFF NA TRBJ2-1 TRBV12-3/TRBV12-4 NA
TGTGCCAGCGGGGGGTCGAACACTGAAGCTTTCTTT CASGGSNTEAFF NA TRBJ1-1 TRBV28 NA
TGTGCCAGCAGCGTAGCTTGGGGCAGGGGGCCCGGGGAGCTGTTTTTT CASSVAWGRGPGELFF TRBD1 TRBJ2-2 TRBV9 NA
TGTGCCAGCAGTTTATGGGAGGGCGAGGGCGATGAGCAGTTCTTC CASSLWEGEGDEQFF NA TRBJ2-1 TRBV28 NA
TGCGCCAGCAGCTTTCAACTAGCGGGGGATACCGGGGAGCTGTTTTTT CASSFQLAGDTGELFF TRBD2 TRBJ2-2 TRBV5-1 NA
TGTGCCAGCAGCTTAGAACAGCTTTCACCCCTCCACTTT CASSLEQLSPLHF NA TRBJ1-6 TRBV7-9 once
TGTGCCAGCAGGATGTGGGGACAGGGTTCCTACGAGCAGTACTTC CASRMWGQGSYEQYF TRBD1 TRBJ2-7 TRBV11-2 NA
TGTGCCAGCAGTCCAGCTACCGGGACTAGCGGCGGGTGGTCCTACAATGAGCAGTTCTTC CASSPATGTSGGWSYNEQFF TRBD2 TRBJ2-1 TRBV28 NA
TGTGCCAGCAGTTTAACTCCCCCAGGGCATCTCTACGAGCAGTACTTC CASSLTPPGHLYEQYF NA TRBJ2-7 TRBV27 NA
TGTGCCAGCAGGGCCGGGGGGAACGCAGATACGCAGTATTTT CASRAGGNADTQYF TRBD2 TRBJ2-3 TRBV6-5 NA
TGTGCCAGCAGCCCGTCCACGGGACAGACCTACGAGCAGTACTTC CASSPSTGQTYEQYF TRBD1 TRBJ2-7 TRBV27 many
TGTGCCAGCAGCTTAGGTTCCGCGGGAGTGAACCCCGAGCAGTACTTC CASSLGSAGVNPEQYF TRBD2 TRBJ2-7 TRBV7-6 NA
TGTGCCAGCAGTATTAGACAGGGATTGGCTTTCTTT CASSIRQGLAFF TRBD1 TRBJ1-1 TRBV28 NA
TGTGCCAGCAGTTTTTCAGGACAGACTGGAAACACCATATATTTT CASSFSGQTGNTIYF NA TRBJ1-3 TRBV28 NA
TGTGCCAGCAGCTCAGGCTTCCACGATACGCAGTATTTT CASSSGFHDTQYF NA TRBJ2-3 TRBV9 few
TGTGCCAGCACCACCTCCGGGGATCAGCCCCAGCATTTT CASTTSGDQPQHF NA TRBJ1-5 TRBV6-6 once
TGTGCCAGCAGCAAAACAGGGGTCTACGAGCAGTACTTC CASSKTGVYEQYF TRBD1 TRBJ2-7 TRBV27 NA
TGTGCCAGCAGTGACATCGACTATGGCTACACCTTC CASSDIDYGYTF NA TRBJ1-2 TRBV28 NA
TGTGCCAGCTCATCCTATCTGAAGGAGGAAACAGGAAACACCATATATTTT CASSSYLKEETGNTIYF NA TRBJ1-3 TRBV18 NA
TGTGCCAGCTCACCCGCAGGGGGCGGTGAAAATTCACCCCTCCACTTT CASSPAGGGENSPLHF TRBD1 TRBJ1-6 TRBV18 once
TGTGCCATTTCATCACAGGGCCAGCTAGACACCGCCTATGGCTACACCTTC CAISSQGQLDTAYGYTF NA TRBJ1-2 TRBV28 NA
TGTGCCAGCAGTAACAGCGGGGTCCGCACTGAAGCTTTCTTT CASSNSGVRTEAFF NA TRBJ1-1 TRBV6-5 NA
TGTGCCAGCAGTTACACCCGACAGGACTCTGGAAACACCATATATTTT CASSYTRQDSGNTIYF NA TRBJ1-3 TRBV6-6 NA
TGTGCCAGCAGCTTTCAGGCAGGGGGTTCCTACAATGAGCAGTTCTTC CASSFQAGGSYNEQFF TRBD1 TRBJ2-1 TRBV7-8 NA
TGTGCCAGCAGTGAAATAGGGGGCGTAGCTGAAGCTTTCTTT CASSEIGGVAEAFF TRBD1 TRBJ1-1 TRBV6-1 NA
TGTGCCAGCAGTCAGGAAAATTTGGTGGCTTTCTTT CASSQENLVAFF NA TRBJ1-1 TRBV11-2 NA
TGTGCCAGCAGTGACGGGACAGGGGTGTACAATGAGCAGTTCTTC CASSDGTGVYNEQFF TRBD1 TRBJ2-1 TRBV7-9 once
TGTGCCAGCAGCAACCGACAGGGAGGCCCCTACGAGCAGTACTTC CASSNRQGGPYEQYF NA TRBJ2-7 TRBV11-3 NA
TGCGCCAGCAGCCGGGGGACAGCCCAGGACGAGCAGTACTTC CASSRGTAQDEQYF NA TRBJ2-7 TRBV5-1 NA
TGTGCCACCAGCCCCCTGGGGGACACCCGCGCCGAGCAGTACTTC CATSPLGDTRAEQYF NA TRBJ2-7 TRBV15 NA
TGTGCCACCAGCAGCCGGGACAGGGCGGATCAGCCCCAGCATTTT CATSSRDRADQPQHF TRBD1 TRBJ1-5 TRBV15 NA
TGTGCCAGCAGTTTTGGAGGAACCTACGAGCAGTACTTC CASSFGGTYEQYF NA TRBJ2-7 TRBV27 NA
TGTGCCAGCAGCGCCAGAACGGGCTACACCTTC CASSARTGYTF NA TRBJ1-2 TRBV9 NA
TGCGCCAGCAGGACAGGGGTCTCTGGAAACACCATATATTTT CASRTGVSGNTIYF TRBD1 TRBJ1-3 TRBV5-1 NA
TGTGCCAGCAGGGATACCGGGACAGACGGCTACACCTTC CASRDTGTDGYTF TRBD1 TRBJ1-2 TRBV13 NA
TGCGCCAGCAGCTTCATCGCCGGGGGAGGGGGCTATGGCTACACCTTC CASSFIAGGGGYGYTF NA TRBJ1-2 TRBV5-1 NA
TGTGCCAGCAGCTTCCCCGGGACAGGGTACCAGCCCCAGCATTTT CASSFPGTGYQPQHF TRBD1 TRBJ1-5 TRBV7-2 NA
TGTGCCAGCAGCCAAGGACTAGCGGGAGGGCCGGGGCCAGAGCAGTACTTC CASSQGLAGGPGPEQYF TRBD2 TRBJ2-7 TRBV3-1/TRBV3-2 NA
TGCGCCAGCAGCCATGGAAGGACAGGTCCAAACTATGGCTACACCTTC CASSHGRTGPNYGYTF TRBD1 TRBJ1-2 TRBV4-1 NA
TGTGCCAGCAGCGAGCGGGGTACGAACACCGGGGAGCTGTTTTTT CASSERGTNTGELFF TRBD2 TRBJ2-2 TRBV9 NA
TGTGCCAGCAGCGTCCGGGACAGGCAGTACGAAAAACTGTTTTTT CASSVRDRQYEKLFF TRBD1 TRBJ1-4 TRBV5-4 once
TGCGCCAGCAGCGAAAACTCCATGTTGTACTTC CASSENSMLYF NA TRBJ2-4 TRBV5-1 few
TGCGCCAGCAGCTTGGGGGCAGGGGGCTCCTACGAGCAGTACTTC CASSLGAGGSYEQYF TRBD1 TRBJ2-7 TRBV5-1 once
TGTGCCAGCAGCCTCCACCCAGGGTATGCGTCGAACACTGAAGCTTTCTTT CASSLHPGYASNTEAFF NA TRBJ1-1 TRBV7-8 NA
TGTGCCAGCCGTAGGGGTGTCGGGACAGAGAACACCGGGGAGCTGTTTTTT CASRRGVGTENTGELFF TRBD1 TRBJ2-2 TRBV7-6 once
TGCGCCAGCAGCCTTCTTCCTGGGGGGGTGGAGACCCAGTACTTC CASSLLPGGVETQYF TRBD2 TRBJ2-5 TRBV5-1 NA
TGTGCCAGCAGCCATGGGCAGGGGGCTAGAGGCTACACCTTC CASSHGQGARGYTF TRBD1 TRBJ1-2 TRBV28 NA
TGTGCCAGCACATGGGACAGGGTCGGGTCACCCCTCCACTTT CASTWDRVGSPLHF TRBD1 TRBJ1-6 TRBV2 NA
TGTGCCAGCAGCCAAGATCAGGGGGGTTTGGACATTCAGTACTTC CASSQDQGGLDIQYF NA TRBJ2-4 TRBV14 NA
TGTGCCAGCGGGGCCGGAGAGACCCAGTACTTC CASGAGETQYF NA TRBJ2-5 TRBV6-5 NA
TGCGCCAGCACTGCTCGCGGGCCGCATTTT CASTARGPHF NA TRBJ1-5 TRBV10-1 NA
TGTGCCAGCAGCGCTTGGACAGGGGATCAGCCCCAGCATTTT CASSAWTGDQPQHF TRBD1 TRBJ1-5 TRBV11-2 NA
TGTGCCAGCAGACCACTAGCGGTAGAACCCTACGAGCAGTACTTC CASRPLAVEPYEQYF TRBD2 TRBJ2-7 TRBV2 NA
TGTGCCAGCGCCCGGGGACAGAACTATGGCTACACCTTC CASARGQNYGYTF TRBD1 TRBJ1-2 TRBV11-2 NA
TGTGCCAGCAGTTCTCGAAGAGGGTCCTACAATGAGCAGTTCTTC CASSSRRGSYNEQFF NA TRBJ2-1 TRBV6-5 NA
TGTGCCAGTACCCTCACAGGGGGCACCTACGAGCAGTACTTC CASTLTGGTYEQYF TRBD1 TRBJ2-7 TRBV19 once
TGTGCCAGTAGCGTACCCCAGGGGCAGCCCCAGCATTTT CASSVPQGQPQHF NA TRBJ1-5 TRBV19 NA
TGTGCCAGTTGGAGAGGGGGCGCGGAAGGCTACACCTTC CASWRGGAEGYTF TRBD1 TRBJ1-2 TRBV27 NA
TGTGCCAGCTCCCAAGTTTCAGGGTTGGACAATTCACCCCTCCACTTT CASSQVSGLDNSPLHF NA TRBJ1-6 TRBV18 NA